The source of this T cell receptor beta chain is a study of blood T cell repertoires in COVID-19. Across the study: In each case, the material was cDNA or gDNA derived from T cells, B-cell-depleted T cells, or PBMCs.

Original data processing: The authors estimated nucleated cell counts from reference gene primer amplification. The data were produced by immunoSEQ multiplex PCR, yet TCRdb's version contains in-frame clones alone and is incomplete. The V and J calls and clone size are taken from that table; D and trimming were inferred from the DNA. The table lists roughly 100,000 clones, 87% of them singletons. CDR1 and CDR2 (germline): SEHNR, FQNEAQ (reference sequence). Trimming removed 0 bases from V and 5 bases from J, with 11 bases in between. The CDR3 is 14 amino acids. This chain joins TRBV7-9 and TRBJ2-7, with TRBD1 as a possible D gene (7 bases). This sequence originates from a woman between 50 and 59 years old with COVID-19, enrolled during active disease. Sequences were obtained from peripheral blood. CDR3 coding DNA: TGTGCCAGCAGCTTAGCGCAGGGGGGCAACGAGCAGTACTTC. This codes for CASSLAQGGNEQYF.